The 19 T cell receptor beta chains below come from one sample, sequenced in a study of blood T cell repertoires in COVID-19. Repertoires were generated with immunoSEQ multiplex PCR, while TCRdb's copy carries only in-frame clones and drops some. The table lists roughly 200,000 clones, around 85% of them singletons, with 5% to 8% in the top ten. The sequencing input was PBMCs or T cells enriched from blood (not recorded which). Every receptor here comes from a man between 40 and 49 years old who had recovered from COVID-19.

The chain joins TRBV5-8 to TRBJ1-1; D gene ambiguous. V shed 5 bases and J shed 5 bases, with 16 bases lying between them. This CDR3 region has 14 residues. Per germline, CDR1 SGHTS and CDR2 YDEGEE. CDR3 region: CASRGGGRGTEAFF. For the CDR3, the DNA is TGTGCCAGCAGAGGCGGAGGGCGCGGAACTGAAGCTTTCTTT.

This sequence joins TRBV2 and TRBJ2-5, with a possible D match to TRBD2 (6 bases). V was cut by 3 bases and J by 5 bases, with 22 bases left in between. The CDR3 extends over 17 amino acids. Germline CDR1 and CDR2: SNHLY and FYNNEI. DNA of the CDR3: TGTGCCAGCAGTGATAGGAGGAGGGCATGGGCAAGGGAGACCCAGTACTTC. Translation gives CASSDRRRAWARETQYF.

This chain connects TRBV11-1 to TRBJ1-1; D is possibly TRBD1 (6 bases). V dropped 1 base and J dropped 4 bases, with 10 bases sitting between them. Germline V gene data show CDR1 as SGHAT and CDR2 as FQDESV (reference sequence). The CDR3 is 14 residues long. The CDR3 protein is CASSLENRATEAFF. CDR3 sequence (DNA): TGTGCCAGCAGCTTAGAGAACAGGGCCACTGAAGCTTTCTTT.

The chain carries TRBV9 and TRBJ2-1; 8 bases agree with TRBD2. J gave up 1 base and V 2 bases, and 5 bases lay outside the gene matches. The CDR3 runs to 16 residues. Germline loops: CDR1 SGDLS, CDR2 YYNGEE. The CDR3 reads CASSVSAGASYNEQFF. The CDR3 DNA reads as TGTGCCAGCAGCGTGTCAGCGGGAGCGTCCTACAATGAGCAGTTCTTC.

The chain joins TRBV28 to TRBJ1-2; D is unclear. The ends were cut back, 4 bases at V and 6 bases at J, with 9 bases in the middle. The CDR3 runs 12 residues. Germline CDR1 is MDHEN and CDR2 is SYDVKM. The CDR3 region has the DNA TGTGCCAGCAGTTCTACGGTGGATGGCTACACCTTC. Amino acids: CASSSTVDGYTF.

The gene calls are TRBV12-3 or TRBV12-4 and TRBJ1-6; D remains ambiguous. The length of the CDR3 is 12 residues. V lost 8 bases to trimming and J lost 9 bases, with 11 bases between them. The CDR3 nucleotides read TGTGCCAGCCGGGAATCCGCTTCACCCCTCCACTTT. This encodes CASRESASPLHF.

The chain uses TRBV28 and TRBJ1-6, with TRBD1 identical over 9 bases. The germline V gene has CDR1 MDHEN and CDR2 SYDVKM. The V segment lost 1 base and the J segment 8 bases; nucleotides outside the gene matches: 15. This CDR3 spans 19 amino acids. The CDR3 sequence is CASSLSLSITGGVYSPLHF. CDR3 bases: TGTGCCAGCAGTTTATCCCTATCCATAACAGGGGGCGTTTATTCACCCCTCCACTTT.

The chain recombines TRBV11-3 with TRBJ2-7, with 8 bases that match TRBD1. The CDR3 is 18 amino acids. The J segment lost 12 bases and the V segment lost 5 bases, leaving 27 bases of the junction unmatched. The V gene's germline CDR1 is SGHNT and CDR2 YENEEA. CDR3 sequence (DNA): TGTGCCAGCAGCCTACATCGACAGGACAGGGCTATAGGTTCAATCCGGTACTTC. It is translated as CASSLHRQDRAIGSIRYF.

The V and J genes are TRBV6-5 and TRBJ1-1; 7 bases fit TRBD1. The CDR3 contains 13 residues. The trim removed 9 bases at V and 3 bases at J, leaving 7 bases unmatched. CDR1 is MNHEY and CDR2 is SVGAGI in the germline V gene. CDR3 sequence (DNA): TGTGCCAGTCGATCCGACAGGGACACTGAAGCTTTCTTT. Protein sequence: CASRSDRDTEAFF.

The genes are TRBV19 and TRBJ1-5; 10 bases line up with TRBD1. Germline loops: CDR1 LNHDA, CDR2 SQIVND (reference sequence). The CDR3 consists of 15 residues. V shed 4 bases and J 6 bases; nucleotides not matched to a gene: 6. This CDR3 is CASSKGTGVFQPQHF. CDR3 nucleotides: TGTGCCAGTAGTAAAGGGACAGGGGTTTTTCAGCCCCAGCATTTT.

V is TRBV5-4 and J is TRBJ2-2, with D tentatively TRBD2 (6 bases). Trimming cost V 0 bases and J 6 bases, with 12 bases left between them. In germline, CDR1 is SGHNT, CDR2 YYREEE (reference sequence). The CDR3 consists of 15 residues. The chain's CDR3 is CASSLDLGGAGELFF. Here the CDR3 DNA reads TGTGCCAGCAGCTTGGACCTCGGAGGGGCCGGGGAGCTGTTTTTT.

V gene TRBV29-1 combines with J gene TRBJ2-1; 7 positions agree with TRBD2. The V and J ends lost 3 bases and 0 bases, in that order; junction bases with no gene match: 2. CDR3 size: 14 residues. Germline V lookup: CDR1 SQVTM, CDR2 ANQGSEA. CDR3 in DNA: TGCAGCGTTGAGCGGGGGAGCTCCTACAATGAGCAGTTCTTC. Translating gives CSVERGSSYNEQFF.

The rearrangement links TRBV19 to TRBJ2-3; a possible D gene is TRBD1 (6 bases). This CDR3 comprises 14 residues. With 5 bases removed from V and 1 base from J, the gap between germline ends came to 10 bases. Germline V gene lookup returns CDR1 LNHDA and CDR2 SQIVND (reference sequence). The CDR3 DNA reads TGTGCCAGTAGTCAAGGGGGTGGCACAGATACGCAGTATTTT. It yields the protein CASSQGGGTDTQYF. The whole variable domain, filled in from reference TRBV19 and TRBJ2-3, reads DGGITQSPKYLFRKEGQNVTLSCEQNLNHDAMYWYRQDPGQGLRLIYYSQIVNDFQKGDIAEGYSVSREKKESFPLTVTSAQKNPTAFYLCASSQGGGTDTQYFGPGTRLTVL.

The CDR3 sequence: CSVEWANEQFF. Here the CDR3 DNA reads TGCAGCGTTGAATGGGCGAATGAGCAGTTCTTC. The chain combines TRBV29-1 with TRBJ2-1; no clear D gene. V dropped 2 bases and J dropped 7 bases, with 6 bases sitting between them. This CDR3 has 11 amino acids. Germline V lookup: CDR1 SQVTM, CDR2 ANQGSEA.

J is TRBJ2-7 and V is TRBV6-4; D might be TRBD1 (6 bases). Germline V lookup: CDR1 MRHNA, CDR2 SNTAGT. This CDR3 is built from 13 residues. V was cut by 5 bases and J by 2 bases, with 10 bases left in between. CDR3 sequence reads: CASSNRVAYEQYF. Here the CDR3 DNA reads TGTGCCAGCAGTAACAGGGTCGCCTACGAGCAGTACTTC.

The chain is built from TRBV15 and TRBJ1-5, with 8 bases that match TRBD1. The junction had 5 bases not matched to a gene; V was cut back by 8 bases and J by 5 bases. Germline CDR1 and CDR2: LNHNV and YYDKDF (reference sequence). This CDR3 is built from 13 residues. CDR3 bases: TGTGCCACCGCTTGGACAGGGTATCAGCCCCAGCATTTT. It specifies CATAWTGYQPQHF.

The rearrangement uses TRBV11-2 and TRBJ1-5, with 7 bases that match TRBD1. This CDR3 is built from 15 residues. Trimming at V came to 2 bases and at J to 3 bases, leaving 4 bases not matched to a gene. CDR1 is SGHAT and CDR2 is FQNNGV in the germline V gene. CDR3 DNA: TGTGCCAGCAGCTTAATGACAGGGAACAATCAGCCCCAGCATTTT. Translating gives CASSLMTGNNQPQHF. The entire variable domain, with the rest obtained from reference TRBV11-2 and TRBJ1-5, is as follows: EAGVAQSPRYKIIEKRQSVAFWCNPISGHATLYWYQQILGQGPKLLIQFQNNGVVDDSQLPKDRFSAERLKGVDSTLKIQPAKLEDSAVYLCASSLMTGNNQPQHFGDGTRLSIL.

The chain recombines TRBV27 with TRBJ1-1, with D tentatively TRBD1 (6 bases). Germline CDR1 reads MNHEY; CDR2 reads SMNVEV (reference sequence). The V and J ends lost 6 bases and 1 base respectively, with 12 bases between them. The CDR3 totals 14 residues. The CDR3 bases are TGTGCCAGCAGATCAGACAGGAGGAACACTGAAGCTTTCTTT. Its translation: CASRSDRRNTEAFF.

Turning to this clone: One junction end does not reproduce the germline sequence, and a read error may be involved. V and J are TRBV27 and TRBJ1-1; D gene uncertain. CDR3 size: 11 residues. CDR1 is MNHEY, CDR2 SMNVEV, per germline (reference sequence). CDR3 DNA: TGTGCCAGCCATATAAACAGTGAAGCTTTCTTT. It codes for CASHINSEAFF.